This T cell receptor beta chain was recovered during a study of T cell clones after liver transplantation. Study at large: Graft-donor-reactive sequences were compared with third-party-reactive TCRbeta sequences from pre-transplant mixed lymphocyte reactions. HCV positivity affected three of eight recipients; the rest lacked autoimmune or viral indications. Timepoints were pre-transplant, pre-withdrawal, and after withdrawal was completed or failed.

Thawed unstimulated PBMCs were FACS-sorted by CD3, CD4 and CD8 into two populations. The protocol was immunoSEQ multiplex PCR, while the TCRdb copy is restricted to in-frame clones and leaves out a portion. The sample carries over 8,500 clones, 60% to 75% recorded once. The CDR3 is made up of 14 amino acids. Germline CDR1 SGHDT, CDR2 YYEEEE. V gave up 4 bases and J gave up 6 bases, with 13 bases separating them. This TCR derives from a human patient who received a liver transplant. The graft donor may have contributed some T cells. The genes are TRBV5-6 and TRBJ2-2, with D unresolved. This specimen consisted of CD4+ T cells from blood, obtained around 32 months after liver transplant. CDR3 region: CASSATGSAGELFF. As DNA, the CDR3 is TGTGCCAGCAGCGCGACCGGTTCGGCCGGGGAGCTGTTTTTT.